This is a list of T cell receptor beta chains from one sample in a study of post-analysis software for immune sequencing data. TCRdb passed the PCR reads through MiXCR, listing each CDR3 protein once. The sample consists of about 540,000 distinct CDR3 sequences, 30% to 40% of them appearing once. The sequenced material came from blood. The receptor set was obtained from a girl aged 2-17 years with multiple sclerosis. Both conserved end residues are part of each CDR3. The D gene is left open where the match is weak. The listing skips clone size in some rows; elsewhere it reads once, few, many or a size class.

TRBV19	TRBD2	-	TRBJ2-5	CASTRTSADGTQYF	TGTGCCAGTACGCGGACTAGCGCGGATGGGACCCAGTACTTC
TRBV6-6	-	-	TRBJ2-3	CASSYNGDWDTQYF	TGTGCCAGCAGTTACAATGGGGACTGGGATACGCAGTATTTT
TRBV6-4	TRBD2	-	TRBJ2-3	CTSSDNGGGTDTQYF	TGTACCAGCAGTGACAATGGCGGGGGTACAGATACGCAGTATTTT
TRBV20-1	-	-	TRBJ2-3	CSAAGPQADTQYF	TGCAGTGCCGCGGGGCCCCAGGCAGATACGCAGTATTTT
TRBV11-2	-	-	TRBJ1-2	CASSLVAFYGYTF	TGTGCCAGCAGCTTAGTGGCGTTTTATGGCTACACCTTC
TRBV2	TRBD1	few	TRBJ2-1	CASSSRTGGYNEQFF	TGTGCCAGCAGTTCTCGGACAGGGGGCTACAATGAGCAGTTCTTC
TRBV7-6	-	few	TRBJ2-7	CASSFGSSEYYEQYF	TGTGCCAGCAGCTTTGGGTCCTCCGAATACTACGAGCAGTACTTC
TRBV20-1	TRBD2	-	TRBJ2-7	CSASQAGGLSSYEQYF	TGCAGTGCCTCCCAAGCGGGGGGCCTTAGCTCCTACGAGCAGTACTTC
TRBV6-6	-	once	TRBJ2-5	CAISESQETQYF	TGTGCCATCTCCGAGTCCCAAGAGACCCAGTACTTC
TRBV28	-	-	TRBJ1-2	CASRSVSRGLSYGYTF	TGTGCCAGCAGGAGTGTTTCGCGGGGCCTCTCCTATGGCTACACCTTC
TRBV20-1	-	few	TRBJ2-3	CSGPDPNKADTQYF	TGCAGTGGGCCCGACCCCAACAAAGCAGATACGCAGTATTTT
TRBV5-6	-	many	TRBJ1-2	CASSFQGGYTF	TGTGCCAGCAGCTTCCAGGGTGGCTACACCTTC
TRBV7-8	TRBD2	-	TRBJ2-4	CASSPSGGLSYNEQYF	TGTGCCAGCAGCCCTAGCGGGGGCCTCTCCTACAATGAGCAGTACTTC
TRBV4-1	TRBD2	many	TRBJ2-7	CASSLGPGGYEQYF	TGCGCCAGCAGCCTCGGGCCGGGGGGATACGAGCAGTACTTC
TRBV10-3	TRBD1	-	TRBJ1-1	CAIRETGGSRQNTEAFF	TGTGCCATCAGGGAAACAGGGGGCTCCCGCCAAAACACTGAAGCTTTCTTT
TRBV6-6	-	few	TRBJ1-6	CASSSPPGALDSPLHF	TGTGCCAGCAGTTCCCCCCCGGGGGCTCTGGATTCACCCCTCCACTTT
TRBV12-3/TRBV12-4	-	-	TRBJ2-3	CASSPEDTDTQYF	TGTGCCAGCAGTCCCGAGGACACAGATACGCAGTATTTT
TRBV2	-	-	TRBJ1-5	CASRDGYSNQPQHF	TGTGCCAGCAGGGACGGGTATAGCAATCAGCCCCAGCATTTT
TRBV11-2	-	-	TRBJ2-5	CASTLFPEGGREDEQYF	TGTGCCAGCACCTTATTCCCGGAGGGGGGGCGAGAGGATGAGCAGTACTTC
TRBV10-3	TRBD2	-	TRBJ2-1	CAVKASGGNNEQFF	TGTGCCGTCAAGGCTAGCGGGGGGAACAATGAGCAGTTCTTC
TRBV10-3	-	-	TRBJ1-4	CAISESTVNEKLFF	TGTGCCATCAGTGAGTCAACCGTGAATGAAAAACTGTTTTTT
TRBV10-3	TRBD1	-	TRBJ2-1	CAIRDRGDNKQFF	TGTGCCATCCGGGACAGGGGTGACAATAAGCAGTTCTTC
TRBV5-4	-	-	TRBJ2-2	CASSLGGGDRGRNTGELFF	TGTGCCAGCAGCTTGGGCGGGGGAGACAGGGGTCGGAACACCGGGGAGCTGTTTTTT
TRBV3-1	-	-	TRBJ1-5	CASSRDGKQPQHF	TGTGCCAGCAGCCGGGACGGAAAACAGCCCCAGCATTTT
TRBV3-1	-	-	TRBJ2-4	CASSLPLGGMDERYF	TGTGCCAGCAGCCTCCCTTTAGGCGGCATGGACGAGCGGTACTTC
TRBV5-1	-	-	TRBJ2-2	CASSFRDPQGGELFF	TGCGCCAGCAGCTTCCGGGACCCTCAAGGCGGGGAGCTGTTTTTT
TRBV6-6	TRBD1	-	TRBJ1-1	CASSLGTGKMNTEAFF	TGTGCCAGCAGCCTAGGGACAGGGAAAATGAACACTGAAGCTTTCTTT
TRBV20-1	-	few	TRBJ1-2	CSARGGSEGYTF	TGCAGTGCTAGAGGTGGGAGTGAGGGCTACACCTTC
TRBV7-9	TRBD2	-	TRBJ2-3	CASSLLGRGDTQYF	TGTGCCAGCAGCTTATTGGGGAGGGGAGATACGCAGTATTTT
TRBV9	TRBD2	-	TRBJ2-7	CASSVAAGGGYEQYF	TGTGCCAGCAGCGTAGCCGCGGGCGGGGGGTACGAGCAGTACTTC
TRBV7-9	-	-	TRBJ2-7	CASSLAGQGWSYEQYF	TGTGCCAGCAGCTTAGCGGGCCAGGGTTGGTCATACGAGCAGTACTTC
TRBV5-1	TRBD1	-	TRBJ1-1	CAGSLLRQGSTEAFF	TGCGCCGGCAGCTTGCTACGACAGGGAAGCACTGAAGCTTTCTTT
TRBV7-3	TRBD2	-	TRBJ2-1	CASSYTGTSGGVEQFF	TGTGCCAGCAGCTATACCGGGACTAGCGGGGGGGTTGAGCAGTTCTTC
TRBV7-9	-	many	TRBJ1-2	CASSLEGGDGYTF	TGCGCCAGCAGCTTGGAAGGGGGGGATGGCTACACCTTC
TRBV7-9	-	few	TRBJ1-6	CASSTPGGEDSPLHF	TGTGCCAGCAGCACCCCCGGCGGGGAGGACTCACCCCTCCACTTT
TRBV28	-	few	TRBJ1-1	CASSFQQGVTEAFF	TGTGCCAGCAGCTTCCAACAGGGAGTGACTGAAGCTTTCTTT
TRBV7-3	-	-	TRBJ2-2	CASSPFPGELFF	TGTGCCAGCAGCCCCTTCCCCGGGGAGCTGTTTTTT
TRBV29-1	TRBD1	-	TRBJ2-7	CSVDGQGQYEQYF	TGCAGCGTTGATGGACAGGGACAGTACGAGCAGTACTTC
TRBV12-3/TRBV12-4	-	-	TRBJ1-1	CASSDFRTDEAFF	TGTGCCAGCAGTGACTTTCGGACGGACGAAGCTTTCTTT
TRBV5-1	-	-	TRBJ2-7	CASSTLSGDSYEQYF	TGCGCCAGCAGCACCTTGTCCGGGGACTCCTACGAGCAGTACTTC
TRBV5-1	-	-	TRBJ2-7	CASGIGSSSYEQYF	TGCGCCAGCGGTATTGGGAGCTCCTCCTACGAGCAGTACTTC
TRBV7-2	TRBD1	-	TRBJ2-7	CASSSGTGGWDEQYF	TGTGCCAGCAGCTCTGGGACAGGGGGCTGGGACGAGCAGTACTTC
TRBV29-1	-	few	TRBJ1-4	CSVAGGSVTNEKLFF	TGCAGCGTTGCGGGGGGAAGCGTAACTAATGAAAAACTGTTTTTT
TRBV5-1	-	-	TRBJ1-1	CASSLVPSGMNTEAFF	TGCGCCAGCAGCTTGGTACCGTCAGGGATGAACACTGAAGCTTTCTTT
TRBV6-1	-	-	TRBJ1-2	CASSETVIRNYGYTF	TGTGCCAGCAGTGAAACTGTGATACGTAACTATGGCTACACCTTC
TRBV29-1	-	-	TRBJ2-2	CSVEGRANTGELFF	TGCAGCGTTGAAGGGAGGGCGAACACCGGGGAGCTGTTTTTT
TRBV4-2	-	-	TRBJ2-2	CASSHDFRDTNTGELFF	TGTGCCAGCAGCCATGACTTCCGGGACACAAACACCGGGGAGCTGTTTTTT
TRBV20-1	TRBD2	-	TRBJ2-3	CRAAGTSASDTQYF	TGCAGAGCCGCCGGGACTAGCGCTTCAGATACGCAGTATTTT
TRBV5-1	-	-	TRBJ1-2	CASSFGLQGAYGYTF	TGCGCCAGCAGCTTCGGACTACAGGGTGCCTATGGCTACACCTTC
TRBV7-9	-	once	TRBJ1-1	CASSTNAASGWYTEAFF	TGTGCCAGCAGCACCAACGCCGCCTCGGGGTGGTACACTGAAGCTTTCTTT
TRBV6-2/TRBV6-3	TRBD2	-	TRBJ2-1	CASSTTSGGAVYSYNEQFF	TGTGCCAGCAGTACAACTAGCGGGGGGGCGGTTTACTCCTACAATGAGCAGTTCTTC
TRBV5-1	TRBD1	few	TRBJ2-3	CASSLEQGAYTDTQYF	TGCGCCAGCAGCTTGGAACAGGGGGCTTACACAGATACGCAGTATTTT
TRBV6-5	-	-	TRBJ1-2	CASSYGRSETFPNYGYTF	TGTGCCAGCAGTTACGGGCGCTCAGAGACTTTCCCTAACTATGGCTACACCTTC
TRBV4-1	-	-	TRBJ1-5	CASSLGPGEGGNSGNQPQHF	TGCGCCAGCAGCCTCGGACCCGGGGAGGGAGGTAATTCTGGCAATCAGCCCCAGCATTTT
TRBV6-2/TRBV6-3	-	few	TRBJ1-4	CASSFGQITATNEKLFF	TGTGCCAGCAGTTTTGGACAGATAACTGCAACTAATGAAAAACTGTTTTTT